In this sample, the clone carrying this T cell receptor beta chain turned up many times. This record belongs to a study of T cells after yellow fever vaccination. Researchers made TCR cDNA using 5'RACE template switching, and this step added a universal primer site and UMIs. From the 5' RACE reads, TCRdb called clonotypes with MiXCR, one entry per CDR3 protein. The sample includes over 300,000 distinct CDR3 sequences, around 3.6% seen only once; the top ten take roughly a quarter. Between the trimmed V and J ends, which lost 2 bases and 1 base, there was a span of 8 bases. CDR3 length equals 14 residues. The germline gives CDR1 MNHEY, CDR2 SMNVEV (reference sequence).

The TCR sequence derives from a man aged 18 to 29 who received the YFV17D yellow fever vaccine. The sequencing here drew on PBMCs, taken on the day of the yellow fever booster vaccination. The chain carries TRBV27 and TRBJ1-1; D is uncertain. The CDR3 loop is CASSLSIQNTEAFF. DNA for the CDR3: TGTGCCAGCAGTTTAAGTATACAGAACACTGAAGCTTTCTTT.